This T cell receptor (beta chain) was identified in a study of CD8 T cells in ankylosing spondylitis. Study-level results: Disease-linked clones were found to be CD8+ and relatively rare in peripheral blood. Among TCR beta sequences, a motif of several highly homologous variants appeared characteristic of ankylosing spondylitis blood. Earlier work had already found some motif variants in reactive arthritis synovial fluid and blood.

Using quantitative 5'-RACE with molecular barcodes, the authors made TCR beta libraries. TCRdb redid the calling of the 5' RACE reads with MiXCR, one entry per CDR3 protein. The data contain about 33,000 distinct CDR3 sequences, approximately 15% of them singletons. A remark on this clonotype: Its antigen is unknown.

V lost 6 bases, J lost 0 bases, and 12 bases lay in between. The germline V gene encodes CDR1 SGHTA and CDR2 FQGTGA. This CDR3 contains 15 residues. This receptor was obtained from a male donor with ankylosing spondylitis or in good health (not recorded which). Source material: blood. The chain recombines TRBV7-3 with TRBJ2-1; D ambiguous. CDR3 protein: CASSTDSSSYNEQFF. The CDR3 nucleotides read TGTGCCAGCAGTACAGACTCCAGCTCCTACAATGAGCAGTTCTTC.